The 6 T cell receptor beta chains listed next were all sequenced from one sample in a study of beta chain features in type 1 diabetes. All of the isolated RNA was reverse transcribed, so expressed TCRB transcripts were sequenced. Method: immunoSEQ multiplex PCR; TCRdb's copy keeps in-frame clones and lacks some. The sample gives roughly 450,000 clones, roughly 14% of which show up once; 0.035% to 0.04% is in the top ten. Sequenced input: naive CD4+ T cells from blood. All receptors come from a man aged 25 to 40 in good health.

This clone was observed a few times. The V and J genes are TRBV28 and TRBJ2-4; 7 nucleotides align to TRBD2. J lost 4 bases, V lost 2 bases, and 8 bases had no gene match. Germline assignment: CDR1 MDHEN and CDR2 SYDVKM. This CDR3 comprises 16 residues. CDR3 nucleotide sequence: TGTGCCAGCAGTTTAAGGGGCGGGGGTCTTAAAAACATTCAGTACTTC. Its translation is CASSLRGGGLKNIQYF.

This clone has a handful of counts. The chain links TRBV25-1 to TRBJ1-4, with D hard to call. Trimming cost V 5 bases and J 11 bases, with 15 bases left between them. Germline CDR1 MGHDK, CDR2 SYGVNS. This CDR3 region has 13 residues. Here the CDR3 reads CASSPLPMGKLFF. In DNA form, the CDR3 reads TGTGCCAGCAGTCCTCTCCCGATGGGGAAACTGTTTTTT.

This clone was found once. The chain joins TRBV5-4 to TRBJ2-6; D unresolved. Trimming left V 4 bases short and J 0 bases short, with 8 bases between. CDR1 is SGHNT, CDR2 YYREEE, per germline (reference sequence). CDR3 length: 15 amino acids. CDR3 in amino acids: CASSRWGSGANVLTF. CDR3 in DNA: TGTGCCAGCAGCCGTTGGGGCTCTGGGGCCAACGTCCTGACTTTC.

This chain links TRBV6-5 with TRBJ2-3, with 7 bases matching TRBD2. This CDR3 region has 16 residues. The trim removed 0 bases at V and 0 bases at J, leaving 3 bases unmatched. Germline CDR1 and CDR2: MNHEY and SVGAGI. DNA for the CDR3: TGTGCCAGCAGTTACTCGACGCGGGGGAGCACAGATACGCAGTATTTT. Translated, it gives CASSYSTRGSTDTQYF.

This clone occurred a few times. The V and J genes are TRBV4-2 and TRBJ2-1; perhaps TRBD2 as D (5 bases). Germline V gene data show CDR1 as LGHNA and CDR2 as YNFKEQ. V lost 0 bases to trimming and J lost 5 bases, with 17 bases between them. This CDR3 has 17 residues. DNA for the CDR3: TGTGCCAGCAGCCAAGATAAAAGTCGCTGGGAGCACAATGAGCAGTTCTTC. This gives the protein CASSQDKSRWEHNEQFF.

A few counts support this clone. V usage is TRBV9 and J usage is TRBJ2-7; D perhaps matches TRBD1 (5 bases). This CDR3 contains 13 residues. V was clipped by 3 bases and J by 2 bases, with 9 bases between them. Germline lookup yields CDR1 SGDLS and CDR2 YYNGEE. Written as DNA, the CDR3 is TGTGCCAGCAGCGAGTACAGGACCTACGAGCAGTACGTC. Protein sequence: CASSEYRTYEQYV.